The entry below gives a single T cell receptor (beta chain) sequence along with its context. Its cognate antigen has yet to be identified. No much larger clone is present one base from it, and per-base qualities are unavailable. TCR beta CDR3 regions were sequenced from DNA using the immunoSEQ Assay. From the authors' description of their analysis: T cell density was computed as TCR beta template counts normalized to usable DNA estimated by amplifying housekeeping genes. The preseqR package was used to estimate richness by extrapolating to 400,000 templates for PBMC samples and to 120,000 templates for tissue samples. Clonality was defined as one minus Pielou's evenness. Tissue-enriched TCRs were identified by differential abundance testing using productive amino-acid clonotypes, minimum total count 5 and alpha 0.1. Repertoire overlap between compartments was quantified with the Jaccard Index and Morisita Overlap Index. GLIPH grouped TCR beta CDR3s together with public tetramer-defined viral CDR3s, and a viral motif had to include at least three viral sequences and also show V-gene enrichment. Entries here come from immuneACCESS through TCRdb and include only in-frame sequences with V and J called. Some clones fail to appear in such tables; in the studies checked, an unresolved V gene covers under half of the shortfall, and the cause of the remainder is unknown. V, J and clone size derive from that table, while D and trimming were established from the DNA sequence. The sample table holds 34,000 or so clones, of which just over 90% were seen once. Together, the top ten hold 7% to 9% of the sample.

The sample is drawn from a study of T cells in localized non-small cell lung cancer (TCRdb year 2020). With regard to the full study: Comparing tumors with uninvolved tumor-adjacent lungs, the study looked at the T cell repertoires of fewer than 250 patients with early-stage NSCLC. The cohort comprised 200 to 300 treatment-naïve NSCLC patients with resected, localized lung tumors. Of the NSCLC patients, about 130 were male and roughly 110 were female, and the mean age was approximately 64 years. Study-wide conclusions, independent of this receptor: Since the design was exploratory, TCR variables were selected using unadjusted p-values with no false-discovery rate correction. A median of about 50 of the top 100 tumor clones turned up in the paired uninvolved adjacent lung, and around 27 of those clones also ranked among the top 100 of that same adjacent lung. Higher blood T cell density associated with longer overall survival, while higher adjacent-lung clonality associated with shorter survival. Because multi-region tumor sequencing was not performed, intratumor heterogeneity could not be ruled out. Uninvolved tumor-adjacent lung showed the highest T cell clonality, higher than tumor, which suggests more focused antigenic responses in the uninvolved tumor-adjacent lung.

Between the V and J ends, shortened by 1 base and 1 base respectively, the junction contains 7 bases. CDR1 and CDR2 are drawn from the germline V gene (reference sequence): SEHNR, FQNEAQ. Including cysteine and phenylalanine, the CDR3 has 14 amino acids. Left in the record is the CDR3 DNA by itself, 42 bases read in frame from the first base. At diagnosis, peripheral blood, uninvolved tumor-adjacent lung and tumor were collected and were preserved as a mix of fresh-frozen and FFPE material. For TCR repertoire profiling, the blood samples were analyzed as peripheral blood mononuclear cells. The sample was peripheral blood, taken before any cancer treatment. The chain is encoded by TRBV7-9 joined to TRBJ1-1; a tentative D match to TRBD1 spans 6 bases. This clonotype was sampled from an older female donor with stage I lung adenocarcinoma. The DNA reads TGTGCCAGCAGCTTAGTAGGGGGGAACACTGAAGCTTTCTTT. Its protein product is CASSLVGGNTEAFF.